This T cell receptor (beta chain) derives from a study of vaccination effects on CD4 cells after COVID-19. At the level of the study: Viral peptide pool expansion of antigen-specific CD4+ T cells preceded sequencing in the ViraFEST assay.

Findings and limits, study-wide: Whether induced by infection or by vaccine, clones showed marked clonal contraction late after vaccination. In the study, convalescent patients were few, and early post-infection timepoints were absent.

Using immunoSEQ multiplex PCR, the repertoire was profiled, and TCRdb retains in-frame clones only, with some absent. The sample holds roughly 29,000 clones, 65% seen once. Regarding this clone: As yet, its antigen is unknown.

Once cultured for 10 days, the cells underwent separation to obtain CD4+ T cells. Vaccine recipients, nucleocapsid antibody negative, had no prior SARS-CoV-2 infection. V dropped 0 bases and J dropped 6; count of bases not matched to a gene: 2. The germline V gene has CDR1 SGHNT and CDR2 YYREEE (reference sequence). The CDR3 spans 14 residues. The sequenced sample was CD4+ T cells from PBMCs cultured without peptide, obtained before COVID-19 vaccination. This receptor was obtained from a human donor who received a COVID-19 vaccine. The V and J genes are TRBV5-4 and TRBJ2-7, with 11 bases lining up with TRBD2. The CDR3 region has the DNA TGTGCCAGCAGCTTGGTAGGGACTAGCGGCGAGCAGTACTTC. Its protein is CASSLVGTSGEQYF.